These 28 T cell receptor beta chains came from one sample sequenced in a study of T cell clonality in common variable immunodeficiency. Broader study findings: Common variable immunodeficiency TCR beta sequences reportedly had fewer deletions and N-nucleotide insertions.

Here immunoSEQ multiplex PCR was the method, and the copy in TCRdb shows in-frame clones only, minus some. The sample contains roughly 39,000 clones, none of them singletons. No antigen has been identified for these receptors. Sequencing used peripheral blood mononuclear cells. The receptors originated from a human donor with common variable immunodeficiency.

This clone has just a few counts. The DNA ends 3 residues before the CDR3 does, and the rest of the CDR3 is filled in from the germline J gene. The chain recombines TRBV19 with TRBJ1-6; tentative D call: TRBD1 (5 bases). Germline values: CDR1 LNHDA, CDR2 SQIVND (reference sequence). The CDR3 is 13 residues long. V lost 7 bases and J lost 10, with 14 bases in between. CDR3 loop: CASIRRVVSPLHF. The sequenced CDR3 bases are TGTGCCAGTATTCGCAGGGTCGTCTCACCC.

This clone was detected a few times. From the germline J gene comes the end of the CDR3, since the read stops 3 residues before it. This chain joins TRBV30 and TRBJ1-2; D gene ambiguous. Trimming cost V 2 bases and J 6 bases, with 7 bases left between them. The germline gives CDR1 GTSNPN, CDR2 SVGIG (reference sequence). The length of the CDR3 is 11 residues. This chain's CDR3 is CAWSPGDGYTF. Incomplete CDR3 DNA: TGTGCCTGGAGTCCCGGGGATGGC.

This clone showed up just a few times. The CDR3 is cut off 3 residues early in the read; its end comes from the germline J gene. This sequence joins TRBV6-1 and TRBJ2-7, with a possible D match to TRBD1 (5 bases). The CDR3 loop spans 12 amino acids. Germline CDR1 and CDR2: MNHNS and SASEGT. The germline V and J ends were trimmed by 4 bases and 5 bases, with 9 bases remaining between them. Incomplete CDR3 DNA: TGTGCCAGCAGTGTCCAGGGTGACGAG. It translates to CASSVQGDE. The complete CDR3 reads CASSVQGDEQYF.

In its sample, this clone was seen many times. The observed sequence ends 3 residues before the CDR3 terminus, with the missing tail filled in from the germline J gene. The rearrangement joins TRBV9 to TRBJ2-7; TRBD1 might be the D (6 bases). CDR1 SGDLS and CDR2 YYNGEE come from the germline V gene. The CDR3 contains 14 residues. V was trimmed by 0 bases and J by 2 bases, leaving 9 bases between them. The CDR3 spells CASSVGTGPYEQYF. The part of the CDR3 DNA that was read is TGTGCCAGCAGCGTAGGCACAGGGCCCTACGAG.

As for this clone: The CDR3 is cut off 3 residues early in the read; its end comes from the germline J gene. The chain recombines TRBV2 with TRBJ2-3, with a possible D match to TRBD1 (7 bases). Trimming removed 8 bases at V and 4 bases at J, with 16 bases between. CDR1 is SNHLY, CDR2 FYNNEI, per germline. This CDR3 spans 14 amino acids. Incomplete CDR3 DNA: TGTGCCAGCGAAGACAGGGAGGCGGCAGATACG. Protein product: CASEDREAADT. Given in full, the CDR3 is CASEDREAADTQYF.

This clone has at least ten counts. The read ends 3 residues early relative to the CDR3; the germline J gene fills the gap. The rearrangement uses TRBV29-1 and TRBJ2-2; 10 bases agree with TRBD1. Germline V gene lookup returns CDR1 SQVTM and CDR2 ANQGSEA. J gave up 3 bases and V 5 bases, and 3 bases lay outside the gene matches. There are 14 residues in the CDR3. The CDR3 bases that were read are TGCAGCGTTCCGGGACAGGGGTACACCGGGGAG. It translates to CSVPGQGYTGE. The entire CDR3 protein reads CSVPGQGYTGELFF.

To note about this clone: Read coverage stops 3 residues before the CDR3 terminus; the germline J gene supplies the remainder. The chain recombines TRBV5-6 with TRBJ1-1; D not certain. Deletions cut 5 bases from V and 1 base from J, with 3 bases between. CDR3 length: 11 residues. Germline CDR1 is SGHDT and CDR2 is YYEEEE. Incomplete CDR3 DNA: TGTGCCAGCAGAGGGAACACTGAA. As protein: CASRGNTE. The CDR3, in full, reads CASRGNTEAFF.

This clone showed up just a few times. The sequenced fragment ends 3 residues before the CDR3 boundary, so the rest is inferred from the germline J gene. The chain links TRBV6-2 or TRBV6-3 to TRBJ2-7; TRBD1 is a possible D gene (5 bases). The germline V gene encodes CDR1 MNHEY and CDR2 SVGEGT. V was clipped by 6 bases and J by 1 base, with 10 bases between them. This CDR3 has 13 amino acids. The part of the CDR3 DNA that was read is TGTGCCAGCAGCCCAGACAGTTCCTACGAG. Protein sequence: CASSPDSSYE. The CDR3 in full is CASSPDSSYEQYF.

Turning to this clone: From the germline J gene comes the end of the CDR3, since the read stops 3 residues before it. The rearrangement links TRBV20-1 to TRBJ2-5, with D tentatively TRBD1 (6 bases). Trimming took 5 bases from V and 5 from J, leaving 15 bases between them. CDR3 length: 13 residues. Germline assignment: CDR1 DFQATT and CDR2 SNEGSKA (reference sequence). CDR3: CSAPGDGYETQYF. The sequenced CDR3 bases are TGCAGTGCTCCAGGGGATGGGTACGAGACC.

This clone occurred a few times. The sequence runs out 3 residues before the end of the CDR3; the remainder is reconstructed from the germline J gene. The rearrangement uses TRBV7-8 and TRBJ1-3, with 7 bases identical to TRBD1. The CDR3 totals 15 residues. Losses at the gene ends were 5 bases for V and 4 bases for J; bases not matched to a gene: 8. CDR1 and CDR2 from the germline V gene are SGHVS and FQNEAQ. This chain's CDR3 is CASSQGGGWGNTIYF. The DNA read from the CDR3 is TGTGCCAGCAGCCAAGGAGGGGGCTGGGGAAACACC. Based on the CDR3 plus reference TRBV7-8 and TRBJ1-3, the full variable domain is GAGVSQSPRYKVAKRGQDVALRCDPISGHVSLFWYQQALGQGPEFLTYFQNEAQLDKSGLPSDRFFAERPEGSVSTLKIQRTQQEDSAVYLCASSQGGGWGNTIYFGEGSWLTVV.

This clone was detected ten times or more. The read terminates 3 residues before the CDR3 end, so the remaining end is supplied by the germline J gene. The chain joins TRBV20-1 to TRBJ2-5; 14 nucleotides align to TRBD2. V shed 4 bases and J 5 bases; nucleotides not matched to a gene: 6. The length of the CDR3 is 15 residues. The germline V gene has CDR1 DFQATT and CDR2 SNEGSKA (reference sequence). Partial CDR3 DNA: TGCAGTGCTAAGACTAGCGGGGGGGCGAAGGAGACC. Its protein product is CSAKTSGGAKET. The entire CDR3 reads CSAKTSGGAKETQYF.

This clone has just a few counts. The observed sequence ends 3 residues before the CDR3 terminus, with the missing tail filled in from the germline J gene. The gene calls are TRBV7-9 and TRBJ1-5; possible D gene TRBD1, 6 bases. V was clipped by 5 bases and J by 7 bases, with 12 bases between them. Per germline, CDR1 SEHNR and CDR2 FQNEAQ (reference sequence). The CDR3 runs 13 residues. The CDR3 bases that were read are TGTGCCAGCAGCCAAAGCGGGGGCCAGCCC. It translates to CASSQSGGQP. The CDR3 reads in full as CASSQSGGQPQHF. Full variable domain (remainder filled in from reference TRBV7-9 and TRBJ1-5): DTGVSQNPRHKITKRGQNVTFRCDPISEHNRLYWYRQTLGQGPEFLTYFQNEAQLEKSRLLSDRFSAERPKGSFSTLEIQRTEQGDSAMYLCASSQSGGQPQHFGDGTRLSIL.

The CDR3 sequence: CASRGQHYGYTF. The DNA read from the CDR3 is TGTGCCAGCCGGGGACAGCACTATGGC. The chain has TRBV5-6 and TRBJ1-2, with TRBD1 matching over 7 bases. Sequencing ends 3 residues short of the CDR3 end; the germline J gene provides the rest. Germline CDR1 reads SGHDT; CDR2 reads YYEEEE. The CDR3 sequence is 12 residues long. The ends lost 7 bases at V and 3 bases at J; junction bases unmatched: 3.

This clone came up a few times. Sequencing ends 3 residues short of the CDR3 end; the germline J gene provides the rest. The chain is built from TRBV18 and TRBJ2-2; tentatively, D is TRBD1 (5 bases). Germline-derived CDR1 and CDR2 are KGHSH and LQKENI. Deletions cut 3 bases from V and 5 bases from J, with 13 bases between. This CDR3 comprises 15 residues. CDR3 sequence reads: CASSPVQGVTGELFF. The sequenced CDR3 bases are TGTGCCAGCTCACCGGTTCAGGGCGTGACCGGGGAG.

With regard to this clone: The read finishes 3 residues shy of the CDR3 end, and the germline J gene is used to complete it. This chain connects TRBV19 to TRBJ1-5, with D maybe TRBD1 (5 bases). CDR1 and CDR2 (germline): LNHDA, SQIVND (reference sequence). The CDR3 runs 16 residues. V lost 1 base, J lost 4 bases, and 14 bases lay in between. CDR3 sequence reads: CASSIATGFGNQPQHF. CDR3 DNA, as far as it was read: TGTGCCAGTAGTATAGCAACAGGCTTCGGGAATCAGCCC.

This clone was recorded at least ten times. The read ends 3 residues before the CDR3 terminus; that terminus is restored from the germline J gene. The rearrangement uses TRBV29-1 and TRBJ2-3; D uncertain. The CDR3 covers 10 residues. V gave up 4 bases and J gave up 6 bases, with 5 bases separating them. The germline V gene encodes CDR1 SQVTM and CDR2 ANQGSEA. This CDR3 is CSVVVDTQYF. The CDR3 bases that were read are TGCAGCGTTGTCGTGGATACG.

This clone was counted a few times. The read gets to within 3 residues of the CDR3 end, and the germline J gene fills in the rest. J is TRBJ2-2 and V is TRBV19; unclear D gene. V lost 5 bases and J 4 bases, leaving 14 bases between the germline ends. There are 15 residues in the CDR3. Per the germline V gene, CDR1 is LNHDA and CDR2 is SQIVND (reference sequence). The part of the CDR3 DNA that was read is TGTGCCAGTAGTCTGATGTGGCTCGCCACCGGGGAG. Amino acid sequence: CASSLMWLATGE. The whole CDR3 region reads CASSLMWLATGELFF.

This clone has more than one count but fewer than ten. The CDR3 is cut off 3 residues early in the read; its end comes from the germline J gene. The J gene is TRBJ1-5, the V gene TRBV19; D may be TRBD1 (5 bases). Germline CDR1 is LNHDA and CDR2 is SQIVND (reference sequence). The CDR3 covers 16 residues. V was pared by 6 bases and J by 6 bases, with 21 bases between. CDR3 DNA (partial): TGTGCCAGTAGCCTATTCCAGGGAATGGGAGGTCAGCCC. This codes for CASSLFQGMGGQP. The whole CDR3 protein reads CASSLFQGMGGQPQHF.

To note about this clone: The sequenced fragment ends 3 residues before the CDR3 boundary, so the rest is inferred from the germline J gene. Within the sample, other DNA sequences also encode this same CDR3. The chain uses TRBV6-2 or TRBV6-3 and TRBJ2-1; TRBD2 agrees at 8 bases. V was pared by 6 bases and J by 5 bases, with 9 bases of the junction left unmatched. This CDR3 contains 15 residues. The germline CDR1 and CDR2 sequences are MNHEY and SVGEGT. The CDR3 sequence is CASSLAGSGNNEQFF. The sequenced CDR3 bases are TGTGCCAGCAGCTTAGCGGGGTCGGGGAACAATGAG.

This clone was recorded a few times. Read data end 3 residues before the CDR3 end; the end is taken from the germline J gene. The gene calls are TRBV13 and TRBJ2-6; D may correspond to TRBD1 or TRBD2 (8 bases each). V was pared by 5 bases and J by 0 bases, with 23 bases between. This CDR3 spans 20 amino acids. CDR1 is PRHDT and CDR2 is FYEKMQ in the germline V gene (reference sequence). CDR3 region: CASSPGGGGQASSGANVLTF. Incomplete CDR3 DNA: TGTGCCAGCAGCCCGGGAGGGGGGGGACAGGCAAGCTCTGGGGCCAACGTC.

The sample holds a few counts of this clone. The observed sequence ends 3 residues before the CDR3 terminus, with the missing tail filled in from the germline J gene. The chain uses TRBV5-1 and TRBJ2-5; no clear D gene. V was pared by 0 bases and J by 5 bases, with 8 bases between. Germline loops: CDR1 SGHRS, CDR2 YFSETQ. The CDR3 covers 13 residues. CDR3 in amino acids: CASSLAIGETQYF. CDR3 bases read: TGCGCCAGCAGCTTGGCCATCGGGGAGACC. The full variable domain, with the rest looked up from reference TRBV5-1 and TRBJ2-5, is KAGVTQTPRYLIKTRGQQVTLSCSPISGHRSVSWYQQTPGQGLQFLFEYFSETQRNKGNFPGRFSGRQFSNSRSEMNVSTLELGDSALYLCASSLAIGETQYFGPGTRLLVL.

This clone was detected only a few times. The read halts 3 residues ahead of the CDR3 end, with the missing end drawn from the germline J gene. The chain couples TRBV7-9 to TRBJ2-5; the match to TRBD1 covers 12 bases. CDR1 and CDR2 (germline): SEHNR, FQNEAQ (reference sequence). CDR3 length equals 15 residues. With V trimmed by 3 bases and J by 5 bases, 4 bases remained unmatched. CDR3 loop: CASSLGQGARETQYF. The DNA read from the CDR3 is TGTGCCAGCAGCTTGGGACAGGGGGCTAGGGAGACC.

This clone was picked up many times. The CDR3 extends 3 residues past the end of the read, so its final part is completed from the germline J gene. This chain uses TRBV20-1 with TRBJ1-1; 12 bases map to TRBD1. Germline lookup yields CDR1 DFQATT and CDR2 SNEGSKA (reference sequence). CDR3 length: 15 amino acids. The CDR3 region is CSARALSGTGGLAFF. Partial CDR3 DNA: TGCAGTGCTAGAGCACTCTCCGGGACAGGGGGCTTA.

The sample holds many counts of this clone. The read ends 3 residues early relative to the CDR3; the germline J gene fills the gap. The rearrangement uses TRBV5-1 and TRBJ2-3; 7 positions match TRBD2. Germline trimming cut 3 bases from V and 8 bases from J; bases unmatched to any gene: 15. Germline CDR1 SGHRS, CDR2 YFSETQ. CDR3 length: 16 amino acids. CDR3 sequence reads: CASSSLRDGGTGTQYF. The CDR3 bases that were read are TGCGCCAGCAGCTCACTCCGGGACGGGGGGACGGGTACG. The variable domain in full, completed from reference TRBV5-1 and TRBJ2-3, reads KAGVTQTPRYLIKTRGQQVTLSCSPISGHRSVSWYQQTPGQGLQFLFEYFSETQRNKGNFPGRFSGRQFSNSRSEMNVSTLELGDSALYLCASSSLRDGGTGTQYFGPGTRLTVL.

As concerns this clone: The read ends 3 residues before the CDR3 terminus; that terminus is restored from the germline J gene. This chain links TRBV11-1 with TRBJ1-3; D call uncertain. The germline gives CDR1 SGHAT, CDR2 FQDESV (reference sequence). The CDR3 runs to 13 residues. Trimming took 3 bases from V and 3 from J, leaving 6 bases between them. The CDR3 is CASSFRGGNTIYF. CDR3 DNA, as far as it was read: TGTGCCAGCAGCTTCCGGGGTGGAAACACC.

This clone has ten or more counts. Read coverage stops 3 residues before the CDR3 terminus; the germline J gene supplies the remainder. The chain couples TRBV5-5 to TRBJ2-7; the match to TRBD1 covers 8 bases. CDR3 length equals 13 residues. Germline V gene data show CDR1 as SGHKS and CDR2 as YYEKEE (reference sequence). The ends lost 4 bases at V and 3 bases at J; junction bases unmatched: 3. The CDR3 reads CASSLDRGYEQYF. Incomplete CDR3 DNA: TGTGCCAGCAGCCTAGACAGGGGCTACGAG.

This clone came up a few times. The read terminates 3 residues before the CDR3 end, so the remaining end is supplied by the germline J gene. This chain connects TRBV30 to TRBJ2-4; perhaps TRBD2 as D (6 bases). This CDR3 spans 13 amino acids. In germline, CDR1 is GTSNPN, CDR2 SVGIG (reference sequence). V was cut by 8 bases and J by 9 bases, with 20 bases left in between. CDR3 region: CATDRGTSSIQYF. The sequenced part of the CDR3 DNA is TGTGCCACCGACCGGGGGACGAGTAGCATT.

This clone was seen only a few times. The read ends 3 residues before the CDR3 terminus; that terminus is restored from the germline J gene. The chain is built from TRBV18 and TRBJ2-1; D remains unclear. Germline-derived CDR1 and CDR2 are KGHSH and LQKENI. The CDR3 extends over 15 amino acids. Trimming removed 3 bases at V and 5 bases at J, with 14 bases between. The CDR3 bases that were read are TGTGCCAGCTCACCCTCGCGGAGCCCCGACAATGAG. It is translated as CASSPSRSPDNE. The full CDR3 is CASSPSRSPDNEQFF.